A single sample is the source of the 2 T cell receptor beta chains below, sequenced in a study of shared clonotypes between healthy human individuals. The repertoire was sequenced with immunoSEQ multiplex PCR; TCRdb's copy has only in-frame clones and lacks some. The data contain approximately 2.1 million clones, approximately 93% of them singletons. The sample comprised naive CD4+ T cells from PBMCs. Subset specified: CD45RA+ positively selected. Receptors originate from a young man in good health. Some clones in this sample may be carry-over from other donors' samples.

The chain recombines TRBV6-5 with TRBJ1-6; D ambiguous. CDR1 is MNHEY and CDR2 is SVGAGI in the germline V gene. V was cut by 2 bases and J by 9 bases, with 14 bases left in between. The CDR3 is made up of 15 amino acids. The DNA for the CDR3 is TGTGCCAGCAGTTACGCCGGCAGGATGGGTTCACCCCTCCACTTT. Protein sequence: CASSYAGRMGSPLHF.

The CDR3 coding sequence is TGTGCCACCAGCGCTTCAGGTGAGAACACTGAAGCTTTCTTT. It is translated as CATSASGENTEAFF. J is TRBJ1-1 and V is TRBV15; unclear D gene. The length of the CDR3 is 14 residues. V lost 5 bases, J lost 1 base, and 11 bases lay in between. The germline V gene encodes CDR1 LNHNV and CDR2 YYDKDF (reference sequence).